This T cell receptor beta chain was sequenced for a study of shared clonotypes between healthy human individuals (dated by TCRdb to 2018 to 2021). For context, the study as a whole: A couple of women and three men aged 18 to 49 years were included in the cohort. Libraries were prepared and TCR repertoires were sequenced by different laboratories using diverse techniques, in order to increase sequencing depth and limit assay-specific biases. Leukapheresis yielded between about 0.94 and 8.9 billion PBMCs per donor. The study deeply sequenced blood TCR repertoires of about five healthy adults to estimate repertoire size and the extent of clonotype sharing between individuals. For each donor, CD4 naive and CD4 memory were each given three plates, CD8 naive was given two plates, and CD8 memory was given one plate.

In the case of this clone: There is no known antigen for this receptor. No base-level quality is on record; no much larger clone is a single base apart.

Using the deep immunoSEQ assay, TCR CDR3 regions were amplified from genomic DNA by multiplex PCR. Extracted genomic DNA from each cell subset was spread evenly across all wells of several immunoSEQ 96-well plates, with each plate serving as a replicate. For sorted subsets, roughly 200 ng of genomic DNA, equivalent to around 29,000 T cell genomes, went into each replicate PCR. The purified libraries were quantified using a Qubit 3.0 fluorometer, sized with a Bioanalyzer 2100, and then quantified again using the KAPA Library Quantification kit. Every immunoSEQ 96-well plate was sequenced on a separate single-read 150-cycle Illumina NextSeq 550 flow cell. For the original study's pipeline: Because the immunoSEQ output held only junctional sequences and lacked quality scores, the filtering could not match the filtering applied to full-length reads. Sequences were annotated with PyIR, a Python wrapper for IgBLAST v1.9, using IMGT germline references to assign V/J genes and CDR3. Reads were filtered out if the reads had weak V/J assignments (E-value above 1e-6), no CDR3, stop codons, out-of-frame junctions, or ambiguous translated residues. V3J clonotypes were defined by identical inferred V gene, J gene, and CDR3 amino acid sequence. Percentage overlap between repertoires was calculated by dividing the number of shared unique clonotypes by the size of the smaller repertoire. Richness of each repertoire was evaluated using RTK rarefaction, the Chao1 estimator, and Recon v2.1 estimates of unobserved clonotypes. Generation probabilities for all TCRbeta clonotypes obtained by the gDNA method from a handful of donors were computed using OLGA. Held by TCRdb, this immuneACCESS table contains in-frame sequences only and omits some clones. Under half of the omission traces to an unresolved V gene where checked; the cause of the rest is unknown. That table supplies the V and J calls and clone size; D and trimming were determined from the DNA. Here the sample has about 580,000 clones; roughly 98% occur a single time. The ten top clones hold 0.3% of the sample.

The investigation overall reported the following: Even with the large sequencing depth, rarefaction of the sorted-subset datasets indicated that sequencing was incomplete. Because the study included only a small number of donors, the genetic and exposure-history diversity represented was limited. Sampling was limited to blood, and TCR repertoires in tissue likely differ from TCR repertoires in blood. Larger estimated clonotype richness was generally found for naive subsets than for memory subsets. When four donors were compared, the shared fraction of clonotypes was about 5.4% for naive CD4, 3.5% for naive CD8, more than 2% for memory CD4, and 0.4% for memory CD8. Compared with non-shared clonotypes, clonotypes shared by all four sorted-subset donors had higher generation probabilities. Based on pairwise subsampling, the degree of clonotype sharing among donors was expected to be affected by sequencing depth.

Including the terminal cysteine and phenylalanine, the CDR3 comprises 15 residues. Only the CDR3 part of the read is kept: 45 bases, read in frame from the first base. A distance of 9 bases separates the germline ends of V and J, which lose 0 bases and 2 bases respectively. In the germline V gene, CDR1 corresponds to MRHNA and CDR2 to SNTAGT. CD8 naive samples were CD45RO-negative cells positively selected for CCR7, giving a CD45RA+CCR7+ population that excluded TemRA cells. Donors were healthy HIV-negative adults with no recently reported acute infections or vaccinations. Every donor was a Caucasian adult living in Nashville, Tennessee, USA. After blood collection by leukapheresis, PBMCs were isolated using Ficoll-Histopaque density gradient centrifugation and then cryopreserved in the vapor phase of liquid nitrogen. Purity and quantity of every magnetically sorted T cell population were checked by analytical flow cytometry. Each sorted fraction had its genomic DNA isolated and then quantified by UV absorbance on a Nanodrop 2000c.

The TCR originated in a man aged 25-40 years in good health. Sequenced material: naive CD8+ T cells sorted from blood. Interpreted using the paper, the cell subset or site label stands for: CD45RA+CCR7+. The chain is made from TRBV6-4 and TRBJ2-3, with the D gene too uncertain to name. The nucleotide sequence reads as follows: TGTGCCAGCAGTGACTCCCCCGCGGACACAGATACGCAGTATTTT. Its translation is CASSDSPADTDTQYF.